The rows below give T cell receptor beta chains drawn from one sample of a study of cytomegalovirus exposure and HLA in healthy donors. Assay: immunoSEQ multiplex PCR; the TCRdb copy retains only in-frame clones and omits some. The sample table includes around 34,000 clones. Specimen: PBMCs. Every receptor here comes from a woman in her 40s in good health and CMV-seropositive. Both conserved end residues are trimmed from each CDR3. D genes are given only for firm matches.

D gene	J gene	V gene	CDR3 protein
.	TRBJ1-6	TRBV2	AAGEGRDSPLH
.	TRBJ2-2	TRBV9	ASSVVGDTGELF
.	TRBJ2-4	TRBV7-3	ASSDPTGTGIQY
TRBD2	TRBJ2-2	TRBV9	ASSVGGAGANTGELF
.	TRBJ2-2	TRBV5-1	ASSLAGRVNTGELF
.	TRBJ1-1	TRBV19	ASSRDRFTEAF
TRBD1	TRBJ1-2	TRBV28	ASSFGQGLYGYT
TRBD2	TRBJ2-5	TRBV5-1	ASSLLGGSGETQY
.	TRBJ2-5	TRBV28	ASMAKETQY
.	TRBJ1-2	TRBV28	ASHLGGIGGYT
.	TRBJ1-5	TRBV30	AWSRWGDQPQH
TRBD1	TRBJ1-5	TRBV27	ASRAQGARNQPQH
.	TRBJ2-1	TRBV5-1	ASSVYRDNEQF
.	TRBJ2-2	TRBV28	ASSRGQGRVAGELF
.	TRBJ2-1	TRBV6-4	ASSDEVSGINEQF
TRBD2	TRBJ2-3	TRBV28	ASSRGTSRSDTQY
TRBD1	TRBJ1-1	TRBV2	ASKGQGAGNTEAF
.	TRBJ2-2	TRBV27	ASSLLEAGELF
.	TRBJ1-3	TRBV5-1	ASSFGGLGGNTIY
.	TRBJ1-5	TRBV2	ASSLQGDYRQPQH
TRBD1	TRBJ1-5	TRBV7-3	ASSQTGGNQPQH
.	TRBJ2-7	TRBV7-8	ASSLSLLDRPLEQY